The subject of this entry is one T cell receptor beta chain. This clonotype occurred a few times. Its antigen has not been determined. No qualities accompany the bases; no much larger clone lies one base away. V loses 0 bases at its end and J loses 1 base; junction bases beyond the gene matches: 13. The germline V gene encodes CDR1 SGHRS and CDR2 YFSETQ. The CDR3 runs 18 amino acids, cysteine and phenylalanine included. Only CDR3 DNA is held: 54 bases, read in frame from base 1. The library was built by means of 5' RACE. The sequencing machine was an Illumina HiSeq 2500. A second roughly 6 to 12 cycle PCR used a sample-barcoded 5' primer and a J-beta primer mix. A template-switch 5' adaptor carrying 12 random nucleotides introduced a unique molecular identifier onto each TCR beta cDNA molecule. Each sample yielded at least 2.5 million CDR3-containing paired-end reads. All of the RNA was converted into first-strand cDNA using the Mint cDNA synthesis kit, with a TRBC-specific oligonucleotide serving as the primer. Following uracil-DNA glycosylase treatment, all cDNA underwent a first 18-cycle PCR with the universal primers M1SS and BC2_uni_R. The paper's data handling went like this. For normalization, 1 million high-quality reads were randomly selected from each sample, with every read carrying a distinct molecular identifier. Reads with shared molecular identifiers were discarded instead of being binned into consensus sequences. MiTCR, set to a Q25 quality threshold and the strictest error-elimination algorithm, was used for CDR3 identification, clonotype clustering and error correction. A nonparametric unseen species model with Euler transformation was used to estimate a lower bound on total TCR beta diversity. TCRdb redid the processing of the public reads, applying fastp at Q25 and MiXCR, and retained in-frame beta chains. Identical CDR3 protein sequences are pooled into one entry, listed with their most common genes and DNA. These V and J calls are TCRdb output, not the study's own analysis. This sample has approximately 780,000 distinct CDR3 sequences in its table, and around a quarter of those were observed once. Approximately 2.9% of the sample belongs to the ten largest clones.

These data are taken from a study of blood T cells in healthy people across ages (dated by TCRdb to between 2015 and 2017). For the wider study: In model experiments, template switching captured roughly one uniquely barcoded TCR beta cDNA molecule for every two T cells. Using deep sequencing normalized with unique cDNA molecular identifiers, the study measured how TCR beta repertoire diversity changes with age. The donors were split into four age groups: young (average around 15 years), middle-aged (roughly 39), aged (approximately 59) and long-lived (approximately 80). Using the same blood draw, the study looked at two additional independent replicas of 1 million unique cDNA reads for two donors, one aged 18 to 30 and the other aged 80 or older. Study-wide conclusions, independent of this receptor: The percentage of naive T cells measured by flow cytometry correlated strongly with observed TCR beta diversity. The CMV infection status of donors was not known, potentially confounding age-related changes in expanded clonotypes. Compared with the aged group, the long-lived group had more naive CD4+ T cells, fewer expanded clones and increased TCR diversity, suggesting age selection. As age increased, observed TCR beta diversity per million T cells dropped in a roughly linear way, and a significant reduction was already evident by age around 41. Estimates of total diversity from one million sequenced T cells were regarded as lower bounds and underestimates. Since profiling was done on bulk unsorted PBMCs, naive and antigen-experienced compartments could not be conclusively compared.

Donors were a few dozen systemically healthy Caucasian individuals from Russia aged roughly 6 to 95 years. Each donor gave ten milliliters of peripheral blood, collected into EDTA-treated Vacutainer tubes. Ficoll-Paque density-gradient centrifugation was used to isolate PBMCs, with at least 7 million obtained per sample. Total RNA was extracted from PBMCs with Trizol reagent, with at least 6 micrograms obtained per sample. Naive CD45RAhigh/CD27high T cell percentages were measured by flow cytometry on a PBMC aliquot from every donor. This sample was shared with a second study, whose subject was T cells of mothers and their children. The second study also describes: Nine systemically healthy Caucasian individuals, comprising three mothers and their six children, were included as donors. cDNA synthesis consumed the entire amount of extracted RNA, loaded at approximately 1.6 ug RNA in each 15 ul reaction. Sample barcodes and 2-4 random nucleotides were added via the M1S primer in the second PCR. Over 8.5 million TCR beta CDR3 reads were obtained for each mother, and 3 million to 3.5 million reads were obtained for each child. Thymic selection shapes the output of TCR recombination in a similar way in related and unrelated pairs, and inherited differences have a minor effect. Normalized repertoire overlap in related mother-child pairs was always slightly higher than in unrelated mother-child pairs, but the difference was never significant. With a sensitivity of about 100 clones per million clonotypes, no persistent microchimeric T cell clones were detected. Deep NGS was used in the study to compare the TCR beta repertoires of mothers and children and to look for features that separate related mother-child pairs from unrelated individuals. Mothers averaged roughly 40 +/- 4 years of age and children averaged around 11 +/- 4 years. Libraries were sequenced on Illumina HiSeq 2000 with 100+100 nt paired-end reads after adapter ligation with NEBNext reagents. Mother and child libraries were prepared a month apart and sequenced in separate runs to prevent cross-contamination. Each donor had between about 450,000 and 2,100,000 distinct TCR beta clonotypes identified. Naive TCR beta clonotypes were estimated from low-frequency clonotypes matched to each donor's FACS-determined naive share, without sorting.

This chain is built from TRBV5-1 and TRBJ2-7; 7 junctional bases match TRBD1. The specimen was blood. This clonotype was obtained from a boy under 18 in good health. In nucleotides, the sequence is TGCGCCAGCAGCTTGGAGGGTTCGGGACAGTCCTATTCCTACGAGCAGTACTTC. This codes for CASSLEGSGQSYSYEQYF.